These 23 T cell receptor beta chains were sequenced from one sample in a study of T-cell reconstitution after alpha-beta-depleted transplantation in children (dated by TCRdb to between 2015 and 2016). This sample's treatment or condition label indicates: allogeneic hematopoietic cell transplantation with graft depleted of TCRalphabeta T cells and CD19 B cells. The protocol used for the library was PCR. The reads were generated on an Illumina HiSeq 2500. To normalize quantification of the TCRbeta repertoire, the TCR libraries were built with molecular barcoding that relied on unique molecular identifiers. TCRdb ran its own pipeline on the public reads, namely fastp trimming at Q25 and MiXCR clone calling, and kept in-frame beta chains. Each entry merges the rows of one CDR3 protein and shows their most common DNA and genes. Present in this sample are 580,000 or so distinct CDR3 sequences, 23% of which were seen just once. The ten largest clones represent 14% of the sample.

The specimen was PBMCs, mostly from graft donor cells, collected 360 days after TCRalphabeta/CD19-depleted stem cell transplant. The receptors were sampled from a boy younger than two who had a stem cell transplant for acute myeloid leukemia, so the T cells may come from the graft donor.

This clonotype was observed a handful of times. The chain recombines TRBV7-2 with TRBJ2-7, with D possibly matching TRBD2 (5 bases). Trimming shortened V by 5 bases and J by 2 bases, and 13 bases separated the two germline ends. The germline gives CDR1 SGHTA, CDR2 FQGNSA. The CDR3 is 14 residues long. CDR3 DNA sequence: TGTGCCAGCAGCCGTAGACTCGGGGCCTACGAGCAGTACGTC. Protein: CASSRRLGAYEQYV.

This clonotype was detected ten times or more. V is TRBV28 and J is TRBJ2-2; D is unresolved. V lost 3 bases, J lost 0 bases, and 5 bases lay in between. Germline V gene data show CDR1 as MDHEN and CDR2 as SYDVKM. The CDR3 has 14 residues. CDR3 nucleotide sequence: TGTGCCAGCAGTTTCCGGACGAACACCGGGGAGCTGTTTTTT. It is translated as CASSFRTNTGELFF.

This clonotype was observed a few times. The chain uses TRBV29-1 and TRBJ1-2, with a weak D call TRBD1 (5 bases). The CDR3 length is 15 residues. The V gene's germline CDR1 is SQVTM and CDR2 ANQGSEA. Trimming removed 8 bases from V and 3 bases from J, with 22 bases in between. CDR3 DNA sequence: TGCAGCCCCTCCCCGGGACTCTCAGGACACTATGGCTACACCTTC. Protein sequence: CSPSPGLSGHYGYTF. Based on the CDR3 plus reference TRBV29-1 and TRBJ1-2, the full variable domain is SAVISQKPSRDICQRGTSLTIQCQVDSQVTMMFWYRQQPGQSLTLIATANQGSEATYESGFVIDKFPISRPNLTFSTLTVSNMSPEDSSIYLCSPSPGLSGHYGYTFGSGTRLTVV.

Turning to this clonotype: Given the absence of the conserved phenylalanine or tryptophan at the CDR3 end, a read error is likely. The rearrangement links TRBV11-3 to TRBJ1-1; D is possibly TRBD1 (6 bases). This CDR3 has 14 residues. The germline gives CDR1 SGHNT, CDR2 YENEEA. The V and J ends lost 1 base and 0 bases respectively, with 6 bases between them. The CDR3 nucleotides are TGTGCCAGCAGCTTAGGGGGGCTGAACACTGAAGCTTTCTCT. Translating gives CASSLGGLNTEAFS.

This chain connects TRBV12-3 or TRBV12-4 to TRBJ2-7, with D perhaps TRBD2 (5 bases). This CDR3 has 14 residues. Trimming cost V 5 bases and J 4 bases, with 15 bases left between them. CDR3 in DNA: TGTGCCAGCAGTACCGGACCCCGGGGATACGAGCAGTACGTC. The encoded protein is CASSTGPRGYEQYV.

The chain combines TRBV20-1 with TRBJ2-1; the D gene is possibly TRBD2 (7 bases). Germline lookup yields CDR1 DFQATT and CDR2 SNEGSKA (reference sequence). The germline V and J ends were trimmed by 2 bases and 4 bases, with 21 bases remaining between them. The CDR3 totals 17 residues. The CDR3 coding sequence is TGCAGTGCTAGACCCGCGGGGGCCGCGTCATCGTACAATGAGCAGTTCTTC. Residues: CSARPAGAASSYNEQFF.

This clonotype was detected ten times or more. The V and J genes are TRBV7-9 and TRBJ2-2, with D perhaps matching TRBD1 or TRBD2 (5 bases each). Per the germline V gene, CDR1 is SEHNR and CDR2 is FQNEAQ (reference sequence). Trimming removed 3 bases from V and 5 bases from J, with 13 bases in between. The length of the CDR3 is 15 residues. CDR3 region: CASSFPGPRTGELFF. The CDR3 nucleotides are TGTGCCAGCAGCTTCCCGGGGCCGCGGACCGGGGAGCTGTTTTTT.

This clonotype came up many times. The V call is TRBV5-1, the J call TRBJ1-1; no reliable D call. The germline gives CDR1 SGHRS, CDR2 YFSETQ. The CDR3 runs 13 residues. Trimming cost V 1 base and J 4 bases, with 8 bases left between them. For the CDR3, the DNA is TGCGCCAGCAGCTTGTATGGAGGCACTGAAGCTTTCTTT. Amino acid sequence: CASSLYGGTEAFF.

V is TRBV11-1 and J is TRBJ2-3; 11 nucleotides match TRBD2. Germline V gives CDR1 SGHAT, CDR2 FQDESV (reference sequence). The CDR3 covers 18 residues. V shed 5 bases and J 2 bases; nucleotides not matched to a gene: 12. CDR3: CASSKGLAAWVPTDTQYF. CDR3 DNA sequence: TGTGCCAGCAGCAAGGGACTAGCGGCCTGGGTCCCCACAGATACGCAGTATTTT.

The V gene is TRBV7-3, the J gene TRBJ2-2; D is perhaps TRBD2 (6 bases). The CDR3 consists of 14 residues. Per the germline V gene, CDR1 is SGHTA and CDR2 is FQGTGA. V lost 8 bases and J lost 3, with 13 bases in between. The chain's CDR3 is CASAAGPDTGELFF. Here the CDR3 DNA reads TGTGCCAGCGCCGCGGGGCCGGACACCGGGGAGCTGTTTTTT.

A word on this clonotype: The CDR3 ends on some other residue instead of the conserved phenylalanine or tryptophan, so this is likely a read error. This rearrangement joins TRBV12-3 or TRBV12-4 to TRBJ1-4; no firm D call. Between the trimmed V and J ends, which lost 5 bases and 5 bases, there was a span of 12 bases. This CDR3 spans 14 amino acids. The CDR3 DNA reads as TGTGCCAGCAGTCCGGGGAGGGCAAATGAAAAACTGTTTGTT. Protein product: CASSPGRANEKLFV.

The chain carries TRBV2 and TRBJ1-1; D might be TRBD1 (5 bases). Germline lookup yields CDR1 SNHLY and CDR2 FYNNEI. The length of the CDR3 is 15 residues. With 1 base removed from V and 4 bases from J, the gap between germline ends came to 13 bases. This CDR3 is CASSEDRGMATEAFF. CDR3 DNA sequence: TGTGCCAGCAGTGAAGATAGGGGAATGGCCACTGAAGCTTTCTTT. The complete variable domain, with remaining parts taken from reference TRBV2 and TRBJ1-1, reads EPEVTQTPSHQVTQMGQEVILRCVPISNHLYFYWYRQILGQKVEFLVSFYNNEISEKSEIFDDQFSVERPDGSNFTLKIRSTKLEDSAMYFCASSEDRGMATEAFFGQGTRLTVV.

This clonotype was counted once. At one end, the junction sequence differs from germline, possibly due to a read error. This chain uses TRBV5-1 with TRBJ2-7; 7 nucleotides align to TRBD2. The CDR3 extends over 13 amino acids. Per the germline V gene, CDR1 is SGHRS and CDR2 is YFSETQ. CDR3 residues: CASSLVGDYEQHF. The CDR3 bases are TGCGCCAGCAGCTTGGTGGGGGACTACGAGCAGCACTTC.

This clonotype was seen only a few times. The V and J genes are TRBV12-3 or TRBV12-4 and TRBJ1-1, with D possibly TRBD1 on 6 matching bases. Trimming took off 7 bases at V and 0 bases at J, with 15 bases between the two ends. The CDR3 contains 15 residues. CDR3 protein: CASTFRQVLNTEAFF. The CDR3 nucleotides are TGTGCCAGCACCTTCCGACAGGTTCTGAACACTGAAGCTTTCTTT.

This chain joins TRBV24-1 and TRBJ2-1; 9 bases match TRBD1. The CDR3 is 16 amino acids. CDR1 is KGHDR, CDR2 SFDVKD, per germline. The V and J ends lost 1 base and 3 bases, in that order; junction bases with no gene match: 3. The CDR3 loop is CATSDFGDRDYNEQFF. CDR3 bases: TGTGCCACCAGTGATTTCGGGGACAGGGACTACAATGAGCAGTTCTTC.

To note about this clonotype: A much more abundant neighbour one base away suggests this may be a read error. This chain joins TRBV6-5 and TRBJ1-5; no clear D gene. This CDR3 region has 14 residues. V was cut by 4 bases and J by 3 bases, with 10 bases left in between. Germline CDR1 and CDR2: MNHEY and SVGAGI. The CDR3 spells CASSLSGFNQPQHF. The CDR3, as DNA: TGTGCCAGCAGTTTATCGGGGTTCAATCAGCCCCAGCATTTT.

In its sample, this clonotype was seen many times. The chain employs TRBV18 and TRBJ1-1; no definite D call. With 3 bases removed from V and 0 bases from J, the gap between germline ends came to 11 bases. The CDR3 spans 15 residues. Germline CDR1 reads KGHSH; CDR2 reads LQKENI. CDR3 loop: CASSPPRFVNTEAFF. The CDR3 DNA reads as TGTGCCAGCTCACCCCCCAGGTTTGTGAACACTGAAGCTTTCTTT.

V is TRBV6-2 or TRBV6-3 and J is TRBJ2-2; no reliable D call. CDR1 MNHEY and CDR2 SVGEGT come from the germline V gene. The CDR3 length is 13 residues. The V and J ends lost 1 base and 6 bases respectively, with 6 bases between them. CDR3 in amino acids: CASSYLAAGELFF. The CDR3 coding sequence is TGTGCCAGCAGTTACTTGGCCGCCGGGGAGCTGTTTTTT.

This clonotype was seen many times. The chain employs TRBV7-2 and TRBJ2-7; possibly TRBD1 for D (6 bases). Trimming took 4 bases from V and 4 from J, leaving 14 bases between them. Germline lookup yields CDR1 SGHTA and CDR2 FQGNSA. This CDR3 has 14 amino acids. The CDR3 sequence is CASSSWDTRYEQYF. The CDR3 coding sequence is TGTGCCAGCAGCTCCTGGGACACCCGATACGAGCAGTACTTC. The full variable domain, completed using reference TRBV7-2 and TRBJ2-7, is GAGVSQSPSNKVTEKGKDVELRCDPISGHTALYWYRQSLGQGLEFLIYFQGNSAPDKSGLPSDRFSAERTGGSVSTLTIQRTQQEDSAVYLCASSSWDTRYEQYFGPGTRLTVT.

A few counts support this clonotype. The chain links TRBV12-3 or TRBV12-4 to TRBJ1-5; a possible D gene is TRBD1 (6 bases). V was clipped by 2 bases and J by 0 bases, with 14 bases between them. This CDR3 has 17 amino acids. Here the CDR3 DNA reads TGTGCCAGCAGTTTAAGGTCACAGGGCAATAGCAATCAGCCCCAGCATTTT. This translates into CASSLRSQGNSNQPQHF.

This clonotype was seen ten or more times. The chain couples TRBV20-1 to TRBJ2-1; perhaps TRBD2 as D (6 bases). The CDR3 has 17 amino acids. With 5 bases removed from V and 5 bases from J, the gap between germline ends came to 25 bases. Germline V CDR1 and CDR2: DFQATT, SNEGSKA (reference sequence). The CDR3 reads CSASTMRPGTLNNEQFF. DNA of the CDR3: TGCAGTGCTTCGACGATGCGCCCCGGGACTTTGAACAATGAGCAGTTCTTC.

The table lists this clonotype with a few counts. The chain combines TRBV7-2 with TRBJ2-3, with 9 bases matching TRBD2. V lost 5 bases and J lost 4; bases outside the gene matches: 7. There are 15 residues in the CDR3. In germline, CDR1 is SGHTA, CDR2 FQGNSA. The CDR3 here is CASSPRTSASDTQYF. CDR3 DNA sequence: TGTGCCAGCAGCCCGCGGACTAGCGCCTCAGATACGCAGTATTTT. Filled out from reference TRBV7-2 and TRBJ2-3, the complete variable domain reads GAGVSQSPSNKVTEKGKDVELRCDPISGHTALYWYRQSLGQGLEFLIYFQGNSAPDKSGLPSDRFSAERTGGSVSTLTIQRTQQEDSAVYLCASSPRTSASDTQYFGPGTRLTVL.

This clonotype appeared many times. V gene TRBV3-1 combines with J gene TRBJ1-2; D gene unclear. CDR1 and CDR2 from the germline V gene are LGHDT and YNNKEL (reference sequence). V was shortened by 2 bases and J by 8 bases, with 18 bases between the two germline ends. The CDR3 loop spans 15 amino acids. CDR3 sequence: CASSQYTDLLSGYTF. In DNA, the CDR3 is TGTGCCAGCAGCCAATATACCGACCTCCTTTCCGGCTACACCTTC.